This T cell receptor (beta chain) was identified in a study of T cells after yellow fever vaccination. This CDR3 has 13 amino acids. Trimming took off 4 bases at V and 5 bases at J, with 12 bases between the two ends. The germline CDR1 and CDR2 sequences are SGHRS and YFSETQ. Findings and limits, study-wide: The study noted that FACS-sorted repertoires could contain abundant clonotypes contaminating from the bulk population. When the response was secondary, it was weaker but reached its peak faster, day 5 versus 15. Once the booster was given, most primary-vaccination clones reappeared, at about 97% for CD4 and roughly 90% for CD8.

Universal primer sites and UMIs were introduced during 5'RACE template-switching synthesis of TCR cDNA. TCRdb called the 5' RACE reads again in MiXCR, with one record for every CDR3 protein. Of 300,000 to 400,000 distinct CDR3 sequences in the sample, about 4% are singletons; the top ten hold approximately 25%. As regards this clonotype: Its antigen is unidentified.

This TCR was sampled from a man between 18 and 35 years old who received the YFV17D yellow fever vaccine. The gene calls are TRBV5-1 and TRBJ2-5, with D tentatively TRBD1 (5 bases). Material: PBMCs, obtained 5 days after the yellow fever booster vaccination. The CDR3: CASSTDSGETQYF. The CDR3 DNA reads TGCGCCAGCAGCACAGACAGTGGGGAGACCCAGTACTTC.